The clone carrying this T cell receptor beta chain was detected a few times. Antigen specificity is unknown. The source of the sample is a study of blood T cells in healthy people across ages. Study observations and caveats: It was not known whether donors were CMV positive (a possible confounder of expanded clonotype changes). Fewer expanded clones and more diversity marked long-lived versus aged donors. Getting older went along with TCR beta diversity per million T cells dropping roughly linearly. Investigators viewed diversity estimates from one million T cells as underestimates, the study reported.

The germline CDR1 and CDR2 sequences are SNHLY and FYNNEI. The V segment lost 4 bases and the J segment 5 bases; nucleotides outside the gene matches: 9. The length of the CDR3 is 16 residues. A second PCR of roughly 7 to 11 cycles used a sample-barcoded 5' primer and a J-beta primer mix. TCRdb redid the calling of the 5' RACE reads with MiXCR, one entry per CDR3 protein. The sample shows about 1.4 million distinct CDR3 sequences, approximately 59% of them seen only once. This TCR derives from a man between 18 and 35 years old in good health. Sequences were obtained from blood. The chain couples TRBV2 to TRBJ2-3; 10 bases are shared with TRBD2. Here the CDR3 reads CASSVSTSGFIDTQYF. The CDR3 region has the DNA TGTGCCAGCAGTGTGTCGACTAGCGGGTTCATAGATACGCAGTATTTT.